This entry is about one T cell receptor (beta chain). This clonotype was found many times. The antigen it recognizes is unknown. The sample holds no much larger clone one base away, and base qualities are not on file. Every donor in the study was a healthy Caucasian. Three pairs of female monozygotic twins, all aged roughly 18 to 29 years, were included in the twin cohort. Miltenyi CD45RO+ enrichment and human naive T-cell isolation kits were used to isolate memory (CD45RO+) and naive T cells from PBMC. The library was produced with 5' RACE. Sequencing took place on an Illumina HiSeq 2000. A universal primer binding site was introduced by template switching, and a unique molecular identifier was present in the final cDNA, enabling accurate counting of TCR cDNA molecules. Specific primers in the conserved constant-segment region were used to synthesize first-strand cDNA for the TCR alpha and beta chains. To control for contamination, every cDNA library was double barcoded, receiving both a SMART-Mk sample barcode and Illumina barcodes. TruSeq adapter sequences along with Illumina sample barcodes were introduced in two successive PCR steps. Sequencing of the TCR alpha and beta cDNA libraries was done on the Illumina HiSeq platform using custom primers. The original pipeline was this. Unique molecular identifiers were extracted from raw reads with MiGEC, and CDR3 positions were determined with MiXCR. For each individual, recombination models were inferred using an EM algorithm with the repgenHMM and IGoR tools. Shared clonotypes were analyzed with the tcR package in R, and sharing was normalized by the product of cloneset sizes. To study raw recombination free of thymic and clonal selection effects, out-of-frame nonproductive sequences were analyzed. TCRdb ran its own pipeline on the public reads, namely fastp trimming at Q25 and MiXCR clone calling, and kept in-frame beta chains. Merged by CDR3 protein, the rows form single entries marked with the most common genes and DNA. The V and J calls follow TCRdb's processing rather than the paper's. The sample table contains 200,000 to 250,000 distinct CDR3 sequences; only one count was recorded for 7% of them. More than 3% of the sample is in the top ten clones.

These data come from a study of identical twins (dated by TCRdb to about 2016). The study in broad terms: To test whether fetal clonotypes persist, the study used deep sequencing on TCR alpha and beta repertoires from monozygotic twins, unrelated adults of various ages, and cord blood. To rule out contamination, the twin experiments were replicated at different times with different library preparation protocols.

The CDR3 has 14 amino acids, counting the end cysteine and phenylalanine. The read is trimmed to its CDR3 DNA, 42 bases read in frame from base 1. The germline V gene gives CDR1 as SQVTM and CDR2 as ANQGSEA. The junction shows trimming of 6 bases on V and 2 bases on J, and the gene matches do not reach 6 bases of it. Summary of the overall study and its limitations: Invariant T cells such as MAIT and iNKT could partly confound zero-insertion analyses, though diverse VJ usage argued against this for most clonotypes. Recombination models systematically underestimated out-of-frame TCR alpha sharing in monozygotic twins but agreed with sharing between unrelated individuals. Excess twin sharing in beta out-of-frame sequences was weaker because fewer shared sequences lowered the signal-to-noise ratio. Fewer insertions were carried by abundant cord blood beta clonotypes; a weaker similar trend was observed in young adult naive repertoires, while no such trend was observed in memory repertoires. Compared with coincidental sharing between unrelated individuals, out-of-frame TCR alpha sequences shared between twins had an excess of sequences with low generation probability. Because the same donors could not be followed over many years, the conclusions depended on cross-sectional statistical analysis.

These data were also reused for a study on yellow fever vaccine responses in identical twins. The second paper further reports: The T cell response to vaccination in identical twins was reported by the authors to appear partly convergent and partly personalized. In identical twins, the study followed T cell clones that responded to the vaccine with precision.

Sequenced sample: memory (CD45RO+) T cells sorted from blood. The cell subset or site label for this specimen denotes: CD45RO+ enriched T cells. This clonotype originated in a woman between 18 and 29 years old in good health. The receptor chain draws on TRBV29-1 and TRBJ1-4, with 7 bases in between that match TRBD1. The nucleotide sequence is TGCAGCGTCGGGCCGACAGGGACTAATGAAAAACTGTTTTTT. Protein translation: CSVGPTGTNEKLFF.